This T cell receptor (beta chain) was found in a study of T-cell reconstitution after alpha-beta-depleted transplantation in children. The TCRbeta library incorporated unique molecular identifiers. TCRdb redid the calling of the PCR reads with MiXCR, one entry per CDR3 protein. This table holds over 150,000 distinct CDR3 sequences, approximately 6.3% found once. CDR1 is GTSNPN, CDR2 SVGIG, per germline (reference sequence). Trimming removed 3 bases from V and 3 bases from J; junction bases left unmatched: 4. This CDR3 is 15 amino acids long. The chain carries TRBV30 and TRBJ1-5; TRBD1 matches 11 bases. This sample comprised PBMCs, obtained before TCRalphabeta/CD19-depleted stem cell transplant. The source is a boy younger than 10 with acute lymphoblastic leukemia, due to receive a stem cell transplant. The CDR3 loop is CAWRRTGGDNQPQHF. DNA of the CDR3: TGTGCCTGGAGGCGGACAGGGGGCGACAATCAGCCCCAGCATTTT.